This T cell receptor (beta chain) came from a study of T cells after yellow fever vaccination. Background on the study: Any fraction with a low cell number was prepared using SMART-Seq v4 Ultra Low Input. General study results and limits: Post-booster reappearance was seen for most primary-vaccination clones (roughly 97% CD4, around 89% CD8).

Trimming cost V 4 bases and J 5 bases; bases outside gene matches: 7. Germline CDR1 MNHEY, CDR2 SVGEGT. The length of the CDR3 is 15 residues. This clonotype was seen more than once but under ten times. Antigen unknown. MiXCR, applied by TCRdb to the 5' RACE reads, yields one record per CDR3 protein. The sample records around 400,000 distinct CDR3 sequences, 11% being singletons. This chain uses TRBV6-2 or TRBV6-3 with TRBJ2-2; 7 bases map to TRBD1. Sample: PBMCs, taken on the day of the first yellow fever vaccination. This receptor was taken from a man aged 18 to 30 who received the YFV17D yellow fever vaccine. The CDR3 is CASSSGTVKTGELFF. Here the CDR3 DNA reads TGTGCCAGCAGTTCCGGGACAGTAAAAACCGGGGAGCTGTTTTTT.